This T cell receptor beta chain is drawn from a study of cytomegalovirus exposure and HLA in healthy donors. Turning to the study itself: Counted in an early data release were approximately 80 million unique TCRs from HLA-typed donors.

V was cut by 5 bases and J by 1 base, with 17 bases left in between. The CDR3 is 16 amino acids. Germline CDR1 SGHVS, CDR2 FQNEAQ. Findings and caveats of the study: Data from an earlier analysis indicated that most TCR beta V segments were productive either about 90% or about 30% of the time.

About this clone itself: Its cognate antigen is unknown.

The PCR employed 60 Vbeta primers together with 13 Jbeta primers. TCRdb's table, derived via immunoSEQ multiplex PCR, lists solely in-frame clones and lacks some. The data show some 160,000 clones, around three quarters seen once. The clonotype comes from a man between 40 and 49 years old in good health and CMV-seronegative. Material: PBMCs. This rearrangement joins TRBV7-8 to TRBJ2-5; D may be TRBD2 (6 bases). The CDR3: CASSPVRGGGQETQYF. DNA for the CDR3: TGTGCCAGCAGCCCCGTAAGGGGAGGCGGCCAAGAGACCCAGTACTTC.